This TCR beta chain was captured in a study of blood T cell repertoires in COVID-19. About the study: Acute and convalescent COVID-19 specimens originated in the United States, Italy and Spain. In each case, the material was cDNA or gDNA derived from T cells, B-cell-depleted T cells, or PBMCs.

Under the authors' procedure: Reference gene primer amplification gave nucleated cell count estimates. Some clones are missing from TCRdb's copy, which holds only in-frame ones; the method was immunoSEQ multiplex PCR. D and trimming were read from the DNA, whereas the V and J calls and clone size are those reported in that table. The sample shows over 100,000 clones, around 84% of them seen only once. Per the germline V gene, CDR1 is SGHRS and CDR2 is YFSETQ. The CDR3 consists of 14 residues. Trimming shortened V by 6 bases and J by 4 bases, and 16 bases separated the two germline ends. The sample comprised peripheral blood. The sequence came from a man aged 50 to 59 with active or convalescent COVID-19. The rearrangement links TRBV5-1 to TRBJ2-5; perhaps TRBD1 as D (7 bases). The CDR3 region is CASKGGGVGETQYF. Here the CDR3 DNA reads TGCGCCAGCAAAGGAGGGGGCGTCGGAGAGACCCAGTACTTC.